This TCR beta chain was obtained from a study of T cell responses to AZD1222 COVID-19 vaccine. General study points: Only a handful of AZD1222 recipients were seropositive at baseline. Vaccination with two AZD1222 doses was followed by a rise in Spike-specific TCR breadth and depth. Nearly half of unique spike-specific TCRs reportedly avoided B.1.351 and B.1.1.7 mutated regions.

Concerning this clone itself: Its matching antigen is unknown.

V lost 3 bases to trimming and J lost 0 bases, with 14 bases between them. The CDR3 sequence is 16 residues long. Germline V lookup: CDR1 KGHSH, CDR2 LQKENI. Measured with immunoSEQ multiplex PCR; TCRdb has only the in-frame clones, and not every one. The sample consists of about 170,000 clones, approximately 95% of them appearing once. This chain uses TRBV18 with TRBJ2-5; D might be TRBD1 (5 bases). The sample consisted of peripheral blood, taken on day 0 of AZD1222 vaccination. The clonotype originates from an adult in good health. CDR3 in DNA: TGTGCCAGCTCACCCAGAGCGTTGGGGCACCAAGAGACCCAGTACTTC. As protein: CASSPRALGHQETQYF.